This T cell receptor (beta chain) stems from a study of somatic mutations in cytotoxic T cells in rheumatoid arthritis. Findings and limits, study-wide: A largest CD8+ clone above 20% of CD8+ cells occurred in about an eighth of the roughly 65 patients.

Only a few counts were recorded for this clone. The target antigen is unknown. Measured with immunoSEQ multiplex PCR; TCRdb has only the in-frame clones, and not every one. Altogether 15,000 to 20,000 clones are present, about 80% being singletons, with the ten largest covering about 9.6%. Germline assignment: CDR1 LGHNA and CDR2 YNFKEQ. Losses at the gene ends were 0 bases for V and 4 bases for J; bases not matched to a gene: 7. This CDR3 is 17 amino acids long. This chain links TRBV4-2 with TRBJ2-2, with 8 bases fitting TRBD2. The source of this sequence is an adult with rheumatoid arthritis. Sequences were obtained from CD8+ T cells sorted from blood. CDR3 sequence (DNA): TGTGCCAGCAGCCAAGAGGGGGACGGGGGGGCCACCGGGGAGCTGTTTTTT. Translated, it gives CASSQEGDGGATGELFF.